The sequence of this T cell receptor (beta chain) was determined in a study of breast tumors, draining lymph nodes, adjacent tissues. V trimming: 6 bases; J trimming: 5 bases; junction bases outside the gene matches: 14. This CDR3 has 16 residues. Germline CDR1 SGHAT, CDR2 FQNNGV. This clonotype showed up many times. Its antigen is still unknown. The study, taken as a whole, reports: Compared with basal-like, luminal-like tumors shared significantly more repertoire with nontumor tissue. Tumors had less TCR diversity than lymph nodes, more than nontumor tissue. The data were judged consistent with most tumor T cells coming from lymph node and expanding in tumor.

Via MiXCR, TCRdb re-called the multiplex PCR reads, giving one row per CDR3 protein. The table shows about 130,000 distinct CDR3 sequences, with 20% occurring only once. Breast cancer patients provided tissue from their axillary draining lymph nodes. The chain recombines TRBV11-2 with TRBJ2-3; 7 positions match TRBD2. The sequence came from a female donor with breast cancer. Some clones in this sample may be carry-over from other donors' samples. The sample taken for sequencing was axillary lymph node tissue. The CDR3 loop is CASRGWRGSGKDTQYF. Written as DNA, the CDR3 is TGTGCCAGCAGGGGCTGGCGCGGGAGCGGGAAAGATACGCAGTATTTT.